The clone carrying this T cell receptor (beta chain) was counted between two and nine times. What it binds is unknown. The record originates from a study of beta chain features in type 1 diabetes. Study-level information: What patients shared with healthy donors was a similar profile of age, gender and cell yields.

Regarding the study as a whole: Insertions were fewer and deletions more numerous at VDJ junctions in type 1 diabetes patients. People with Type 1 diabetes carried modestly yet significantly shorter TCRB CDR3s in all four CD4+ subsets.

Expressed TCRB transcripts were sequenced because the isolated RNA had all been reverse transcribed beforehand. Naive, central memory and regulatory T cell samples yielded approximately 3.3 million reads on average. Sequenced by immunoSEQ multiplex PCR; TCRdb stores in-frame clones only, minus some. The sample includes fewer than 200,000 clones, approximately 8.1% seen only once; the top ten take less than 0.85%. The CDR3 spans 12 residues. V gave up 0 bases and J gave up 9 bases, with 8 bases separating them. The germline V gene encodes CDR1 SGHTA and CDR2 FQGNSA. The specimen sequenced was central memory CD4+ T cells from blood. The source of this sequence is a man aged 18 to 29 in good health. The chain links TRBV7-2 to TRBJ2-5, with D possibly matching TRBD2 (5 bases). The CDR3 reads CASSLAPRAQYF. The CDR3 bases are TGTGCCAGCAGCTTAGCGCCGAGGGCCCAGTACTTC.